This T cell receptor (beta chain) was observed in a study of T cells after somatic rescue of genetic block. CDR1 is SGHRS, CDR2 YFSETQ, per germline. The V and J ends lost 0 bases and 5 bases, in that order; junction bases with no gene match: 8. The CDR3 consists of 16 residues. The protocol was immunoSEQ multiplex PCR, while the TCRdb copy is restricted to in-frame clones and leaves out a portion. Of approximately 88,000 clones in the sample, over 80% were seen once. The sequenced sample was peripheral blood mononuclear cells (PBMCs). The V call is TRBV5-1, the J call TRBJ1-1; 9 nucleotides line up with TRBD1. The receptor was derived from a woman aged 18-29 years. The CDR3 DNA sequence: TGCGCCAGCAGCTTGGATGGACAGGGGAAAATTACTGAAGCTTTCTTT. It translates to CASSLDGQGKITEAFF. Full variable domain (rest looked up from reference TRBV5-1 and TRBJ1-1): KAGVTQTPRYLIKTRGQQVTLSCSPISGHRSVSWYQQTPGQGLQFLFEYFSETQRNKGNFPGRFSGRQFSNSRSEMNVSTLELGDSALYLCASSLDGQGKITEAFFGQGTRLTVV.